This TCR beta chain was profiled in a study of T cells in women clearing cervical HPV infection. On this clone: The CDR3 goes on 3 residues after the read ends, and that part is filled in from the germline J gene.

Some clones are missing from TCRdb's copy, which holds only in-frame ones; the method was immunoSEQ multiplex PCR. In all, the sample yields nearly 35,000 clones. This CDR3 has 17 amino acids. Germline assignment: CDR1 DFQATT and CDR2 SNEGSKA (reference sequence). Trimming at V came to 6 bases and at J to 3 bases, leaving 10 bases not matched to a gene. Input material: blood buffy coat. The sequence derives from a woman between 18 and 75 years old with a cervical HPV16 infection that either progressed to CIN3+ or cleared (not recorded which). This chain links TRBV20-1 with TRBJ2-3, with 15 bases lining up with TRBD2. CDR3 bases read: TGCAGTGCCCCCGGACTAGCGGGAGGGCCGACAACAGATACG. It encodes CSAPGLAGGPTTDT. The whole CDR3 protein is CSAPGLAGGPTTDTQYF.